This TCR beta chain was retrieved from a study of blood T cell repertoires in COVID-19. Data came from immunoSEQ multiplex PCR; TCRdb stores just in-frame clones and leaves some out. The repertoire consists of roughly 350,000 clones, with around nine tenths occurring once and the leading ten covering around 4%. The germline V gene has CDR1 GTSNPN and CDR2 SVGIG (reference sequence). Trimming took off 2 bases at V and 4 bases at J, with 17 bases between the two ends. This CDR3 contains 15 residues. The chain uses TRBV30 and TRBJ1-1; D may be TRBD1 (5 bases). The sample comprised peripheral blood. The source of this sequence is a woman between 45 and 60 years old with active or convalescent COVID-19. CDR3 region: CAWSHVGTRGTEAFF. DNA for the CDR3: TGTGCCTGGAGTCATGTAGGGACTAGGGGCACTGAAGCTTTCTTT.